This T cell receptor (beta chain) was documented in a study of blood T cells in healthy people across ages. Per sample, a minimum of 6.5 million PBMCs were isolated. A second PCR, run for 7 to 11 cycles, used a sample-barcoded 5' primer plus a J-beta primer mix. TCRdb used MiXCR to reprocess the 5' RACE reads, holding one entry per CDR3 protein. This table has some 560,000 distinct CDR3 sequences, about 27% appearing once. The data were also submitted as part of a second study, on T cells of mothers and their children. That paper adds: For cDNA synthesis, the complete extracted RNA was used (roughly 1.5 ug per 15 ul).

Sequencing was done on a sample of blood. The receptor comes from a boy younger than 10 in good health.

This CDR3 reads CASSMGGETQYF. The CDR3 DNA sequence: TGTGCCAGTAGTATGGGTGGAGAGACCCAGTACTTC. This rearrangement joins TRBV19 to TRBJ2-5; unclear D gene. This CDR3 is 12 amino acids long. CDR1 is LNHDA and CDR2 is SQIVND in the germline V gene (reference sequence). V was pared by 3 bases and J by 4 bases, with 6 bases between.